Listed here is a single TCR beta chain. This CDR3 is built from 14 residues. Germline assignment: CDR1 MNHEY and CDR2 SMNVEV (reference sequence). This specimen belongs to a study of T cells expressing NK-cell markers. TCRdb reprocessed the 5' RACE reads, keeping one entry per CDR3 protein, no DNA. Its table lists under 600,000 distinct CDR3 sequences. This chain connects TRBV27 to TRBJ2-2; TCRdb's D call, TRBD2, is unchecked because there is no DNA. The source is a woman aged 45-65 years in good health. Sequenced input: blood T cells: a sorted CD56 or NKG2C T cell subset, CD4+ or CD8+ T cells, or bulk PBMC T cells (not recorded which). The CDR3 sequence is CASRGLAGGRELFF.